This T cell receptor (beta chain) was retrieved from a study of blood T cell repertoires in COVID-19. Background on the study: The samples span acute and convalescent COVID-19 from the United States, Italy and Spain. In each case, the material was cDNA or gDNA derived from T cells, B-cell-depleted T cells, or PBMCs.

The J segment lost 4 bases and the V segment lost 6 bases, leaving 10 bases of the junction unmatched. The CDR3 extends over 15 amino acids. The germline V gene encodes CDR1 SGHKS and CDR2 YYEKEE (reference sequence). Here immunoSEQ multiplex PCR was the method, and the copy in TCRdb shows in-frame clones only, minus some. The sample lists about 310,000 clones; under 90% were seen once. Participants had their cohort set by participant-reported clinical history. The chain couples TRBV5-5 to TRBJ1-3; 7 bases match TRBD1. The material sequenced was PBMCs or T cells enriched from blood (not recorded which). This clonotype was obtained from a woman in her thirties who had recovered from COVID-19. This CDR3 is CASNFRTGAGNTIYF. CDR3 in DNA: TGTGCCAGCAACTTCAGGACAGGCGCGGGAAACACCATATATTTT.